This entry lists 29 T cell receptor beta chains sequenced from one sample in a study of blood T cell repertoires in COVID-19. Clones were read by immunoSEQ multiplex PCR, and TCRdb kept only the in-frame ones, dropping some. The sample has under 300,000 clones; about 91% are singletons. Sequenced input: peripheral blood. The receptors shown here come from a woman in her 40s who had recovered from COVID-19.

The chain links TRBV19 to TRBJ1-3; tentative D call: TRBD1 (5 bases). CDR1 LNHDA and CDR2 SQIVND come from the germline V gene (reference sequence). The CDR3 has 16 amino acids. Trimming left V 0 bases short and J 0 bases short, with 9 bases between. This CDR3 is CASSIDTGFSGNTIYF. DNA for the CDR3: TGTGCCAGTAGTATAGATACAGGATTCTCTGGAAACACCATATATTTT. The variable domain in full, with the rest retrieved from reference TRBV19 and TRBJ1-3, is DGGITQSPKYLFRKEGQNVTLSCEQNLNHDAMYWYRQDPGQGLRLIYYSQIVNDFQKGDIAEGYSVSREKKESFPLTVTSAQKNPTAFYLCASSIDTGFSGNTIYFGEGSWLTVV.

The gene calls are TRBV19 and TRBJ2-5, with D maybe TRBD2 (5 bases). Germline V gives CDR1 LNHDA, CDR2 SQIVND (reference sequence). This CDR3 comprises 15 residues. Trimming shortened V by 4 bases and J by 5 bases, and 17 bases separated the two germline ends. The CDR3 sequence: CASSNWTSSGETQYF. In nucleotides, the CDR3 is TGTGCCAGTAGTAATTGGACGTCTTCGGGGGAGACCCAGTACTTC.

The chain links TRBV4-1 to TRBJ2-1; D might be TRBD1 (6 bases). CDR1 and CDR2 (germline): MGHRA, YSYEKL. Between the trimmed V and J ends, which lost 0 bases and 3 bases, there was a span of 12 bases. CDR3 length: 16 amino acids. CDR3 protein: CASSQDPGQSYNEQFF. As DNA, the CDR3 is TGCGCCAGCAGCCAAGATCCCGGACAGAGCTACAATGAGCAGTTCTTC.

The V call is TRBV5-4, the J call TRBJ1-2; TRBD1 matches at 7 bases. V lost 5 bases to trimming and J lost 4 bases; unmatched junction nucleotides: 8. The CDR3 totals 14 residues. Germline loops: CDR1 SGHNT, CDR2 YYREEE (reference sequence). The CDR3 sequence is CASRFEGGPYGYTF. The CDR3 DNA reads TGTGCCAGCAGGTTTGAAGGGGGCCCCTATGGCTACACCTTC.

The CDR3 nucleotides are TGTGCCAGCTGCCACAGGGGGCTTGAAAAACTGTTTTTT. This gives the protein CASCHRGLEKLFF. The chain has TRBV6-5 and TRBJ1-4, with 9 bases that match TRBD1. Germline V gene sequence: CDR1 MNHEY, CDR2 SVGAGI. This CDR3 has 13 residues. The V segment lost 8 bases and the J segment 7 bases; nucleotides outside the gene matches: 5.

This clone was detected a few times. This chain uses TRBV9 with TRBJ2-3, with D possibly TRBD2 on 5 matching bases. This CDR3 is built from 15 residues. Trimming removed 2 bases from V and 1 base from J, with 11 bases in between. Germline lookup yields CDR1 SGDLS and CDR2 YYNGEE. The CDR3 coding sequence is TGTGCCAGCAGCGTCGGTCCCGGGGGCACAGATACGCAGTATTTT. This translates into CASSVGPGGTDTQYF.

V and J are TRBV7-2 and TRBJ1-2, with 7 positions matching TRBD1. With 6 bases clipped from V and 6 bases from J, the junction kept 4 bases outside the gene matches. Germline lookup yields CDR1 SGHTA and CDR2 FQGNSA. The CDR3 length is 12 residues. The CDR3 spells CASSPQGDGYTF. The CDR3 DNA sequence: TGTGCCAGCAGTCCCCAGGGGGATGGCTACACCTTC.

This rearrangement joins TRBV7-9 to TRBJ2-7; possible D gene TRBD2, 5 bases. This CDR3 is 17 amino acids long. V was cut by 5 bases and J by 0 bases, with 20 bases left in between. CDR1 SEHNR and CDR2 FQNEAQ come from the germline V gene (reference sequence). CDR3 sequence reads: CASSPTGEGVFSYEQYF. The CDR3 nucleotides read TGTGCCAGCAGCCCGACGGGTGAGGGTGTCTTCTCCTACGAGCAGTACTTC.

This clone has only a few counts. The V gene is TRBV5-6, the J gene TRBJ1-3, with D hard to call. The germline gives CDR1 SGHDT, CDR2 YYEEEE. The ends were cut back, 0 bases at V and 0 bases at J, with 4 bases in the middle. The CDR3 sequence is 14 residues long. The CDR3 is CASSLGPSGNTIYF. Written as DNA, the CDR3 is TGTGCCAGCAGCTTGGGGCCCTCTGGAAACACCATATATTTT.

Concerning this clone itself: One junction end does not reproduce the germline sequence, and a read error may be involved. In DNA, the CDR3 is TGTGCCAGCGGTGAGGCGACTAGCACAGATACGCAGTATTTT. As protein: CASGEATSTDTQYF. V is TRBV2 and J is TRBJ2-3; D is ambiguous. The CDR3 is made up of 14 amino acids. Germline CDR1 SNHLY, CDR2 FYNNEI.

The CDR3 DNA reads TGTGCCACCAGCAACATGGGGCTCACTGAAGCTTTCTTT. Its translation: CATSNMGLTEAFF. The chain combines TRBV15 with TRBJ1-1; D possibly corresponds to TRBD1 (5 bases). Trimming shortened V by 4 bases and J by 4 bases, and 10 bases separated the two germline ends. The CDR3 covers 13 residues. Germline values: CDR1 LNHNV, CDR2 YYDKDF (reference sequence).

The chain couples TRBV6-5 to TRBJ1-5; possible D gene TRBD1, 5 bases. The CDR3 extends over 13 amino acids. The germline V and J ends were trimmed by 10 bases and 2 bases, with 12 bases remaining between them. Germline values: CDR1 MNHEY, CDR2 SVGAGI. The CDR3 DNA reads TGTGCCACCTACAGGAGAGGCAATCAGCCCCAGCATTTT. Translation gives CATYRRGNQPQHF.

The count of this clone is one. The chain couples TRBV12-3 or TRBV12-4 to TRBJ2-3; no reliable D call. V was pared by 3 bases and J by 2 bases, with 6 bases between. The CDR3 runs to 13 residues. CDR3 bases: TGTGCCAGCAGTTTCGTGGCCACAGATACGCAGTATTTT. Translated: CASSFVATDTQYF.

The V gene is TRBV28, the J gene TRBJ2-5; 7 positions agree with TRBD2. The trim removed 0 bases at V and 5 bases at J, leaving 0 bases unmatched. The CDR3 totals 13 residues. The germline V gene encodes CDR1 MDHEN and CDR2 SYDVKM. CDR3 residues: CASSLWRGETQYF. CDR3 DNA sequence: TGTGCCAGCAGTTTATGGCGGGGGGAGACCCAGTACTTC.

The chain recombines TRBV27 with TRBJ2-2, with D uncertain. V gave up 7 bases and J gave up 7 bases, with 10 bases separating them. This CDR3 comprises 12 residues. Germline V gene lookup returns CDR1 MNHEY and CDR2 SMNVEV (reference sequence). CDR3 loop: CASTSPSGELFF. In DNA, the CDR3 is TGTGCCAGCACCTCACCCAGCGGGGAGCTGTTTTTT.

The chain uses TRBV18 and TRBJ2-2, with 13 nucleotides matching TRBD2. V lost 3 bases to trimming and J lost 4 bases; unmatched junction nucleotides: 8. Per the germline V gene, CDR1 is KGHSH and CDR2 is LQKENI. The CDR3 extends over 18 amino acids. The CDR3 reads CASSPRTSGSSGTGELFF. Here the CDR3 DNA reads TGTGCCAGCTCACCCAGGACTAGCGGGAGTTCGGGCACCGGGGAGCTGTTTTTT. Combining the CDR3 with reference TRBV18 and TRBJ2-2 gives the whole variable domain NAGVMQNPRHLVRRRGQEARLRCSPMKGHSHVYWYRQLPEEGLKFMVYLQKENIIDESGMPKERFSAEFPKEGPSILRIQQVVRGDSAAYFCASSPRTSGSSGTGELFFGEGSRLTVL.

The chain couples TRBV21-1 to TRBJ2-1; TRBD2, the table's D call, was not compared with the DNA. TRBV21-1 is an annotated pseudogene. This CDR3 has 17 amino acids. CDR3 nucleotides: TGTGCCAGCAGCGGTTTTCTCAGGGCGCGGGAGGATAATGAGCAGTTCTTC. The encoded protein is CASSGFLRAREDNEQFF.

The V call is TRBV7-3, the J call TRBJ1-5; 9 bases match TRBD1. After removal of 5 bases from V and 5 bases from J, the junction contained 10 bases not matched to a gene. Germline-derived CDR1 and CDR2 are SGHTA and FQGTGA. CDR3 length equals 16 residues. The DNA of the CDR3 is TGTGCCAGCAGCAGGCCGGGACAGGGAAAGGATCAGCCCCAGCATTTT. Its translation: CASSRPGQGKDQPQHF.

The chain has TRBV3-1 (or the pseudogene TRBV3-2) and TRBJ1-1; D gene ambiguous. The CDR3 runs to 15 residues. Germline V lookup: CDR1 LGHDT, CDR2 YNNKEL (reference sequence). Trimming took off 1 base at V and 5 bases at J, with 14 bases between the two ends. Here the CDR3 reads CASSQVTFSGTEAFF. DNA for the CDR3: TGTGCCAGCAGCCAAGTGACTTTTAGTGGGACTGAAGCTTTCTTT.

This clone was counted a few times. The V gene is TRBV5-6, the J gene TRBJ2-2; TRBD2 is a possible D gene (5 bases). The V end lost 1 base, the J end lost 6 bases, and 10 bases lay between the germline ends. Germline CDR1 is SGHDT and CDR2 is YYEEEE. The CDR3 sequence is 14 residues long. The chain's CDR3 is CASSLTGVSGELFF. For the CDR3, the DNA is TGTGCCAGCAGCTTGACCGGGGTCTCCGGGGAGCTGTTTTTT.

This clone was seen ten or more times. J is TRBJ2-7 and V is TRBV5-4; the D gene is possibly TRBD2 (9 bases). V lost 4 bases and J 4 bases, leaving 15 bases between the germline ends. The CDR3 extends over 14 amino acids. Germline CDR1 is SGHNT and CDR2 is YYREEE (reference sequence). CDR3 protein: CASSAGGTGYEQYF. CDR3 bases: TGTGCCAGCAGCGCGGGGGGGACAGGATACGAGCAGTACTTC.

This chain links TRBV9 with TRBJ2-5, with 8 bases identical to TRBD2. Losses at the gene ends were 4 bases for V and 2 bases for J; bases not matched to a gene: 10. In germline, CDR1 is SGDLS, CDR2 YYNGEE. The CDR3 runs to 16 residues. The CDR3 is CASSPSSGRRQETQYF. CDR3 bases: TGTGCCAGCAGCCCTTCAAGCGGGAGACGACAAGAGACCCAGTACTTC.

The chain recombines TRBV3-1 (or the pseudogene TRBV3-2) with TRBJ2-3, with 11 nucleotides matching TRBD2. The length of the CDR3 is 17 residues. J lost 2 bases, V lost 5 bases, and 9 bases had no gene match. From germline, CDR1 is LGHDT and CDR2 YNNKEL (reference sequence). In nucleotides, the CDR3 is TGTGCCAGCAGCTTAGCGGGAGGGCCGACCACCACAGATACGCAGTATTTT. Encoded protein: CASSLAGGPTTTDTQYF.

CDR3 residues: CSVELRGGYNEQFF. The CDR3 nucleotides read TGCAGCGTTGAATTGCGGGGGGGATACAATGAGCAGTTCTTC. This chain connects TRBV29-1 to TRBJ2-1; 9 bases are a match to TRBD2. Germline V gene sequence: CDR1 SQVTM, CDR2 ANQGSEA. The CDR3 runs 14 residues. Germline trimming cut 2 bases from V and 4 bases from J; bases unmatched to any gene: 3.

This sequence joins TRBV2 and TRBJ1-5, with D tentatively TRBD1 (5 bases). CDR1 is SNHLY and CDR2 is FYNNEI in the germline V gene. V was pared by 2 bases and J by 7 bases, with 6 bases between. CDR3 length: 12 residues. The DNA of the CDR3 is TGTGCCAGCAGTGAACAGGGCCAGCCCCAGCATTTT. Translated: CASSEQGQPQHF. The entire variable domain, with the rest obtained from reference TRBV2 and TRBJ1-5, is as follows: EPEVTQTPSHQVTQMGQEVILRCVPISNHLYFYWYRQILGQKVEFLVSFYNNEISEKSEIFDDQFSVERPDGSNFTLKIRSTKLEDSAMYFCASSEQGQPQHFGDGTRLSIL.

The V and J genes are TRBV19 and TRBJ1-2, with D possibly matching TRBD1 (6 bases). The germline gives CDR1 LNHDA, CDR2 SQIVND (reference sequence). The CDR3 runs to 15 residues. V lost 3 bases to trimming and J lost 5 bases, with 16 bases between them. In DNA form, the CDR3 reads TGTGCCAGTAGTATCACTTCGCAGGACAGATATGGCTACACCTTC. Amino acids: CASSITSQDRYGYTF.

V and J are TRBV15 and TRBJ1-6; D possibly corresponds to TRBD1 (6 bases). V lost 0 bases to trimming and J lost 11 bases, with 11 bases between them. Per the germline V gene, CDR1 is LNHNV and CDR2 is YYDKDF (reference sequence). This CDR3 region has 14 residues. The CDR3 DNA follows: TGTGCCACCAGCAGAGATGGGGAGGGGGCACCCCTCCACTTT. Protein sequence: CATSRDGEGAPLHF. The complete variable domain, with remaining parts taken from reference TRBV15 and TRBJ1-6, reads DAMVIQNPRYQVTQFGKPVTLSCSQTLNHNVMYWYQQKSSQAPKLLFHYYDKDFNNEADTPDNFQSRRPNTSFCFLDIRSPGLGDTAMYLCATSRDGEGAPLHFGNGTRLTVT.

In its sample, this clone was seen a few times. This same CDR3 is encoded by further DNA sequences in the sample. This rearrangement joins TRBV3-1 (or the pseudogene TRBV3-2) to TRBJ1-5; D call uncertain. V was clipped by 0 bases and J by 2 bases, with 5 bases between them. The CDR3 runs 14 residues. CDR1 is LGHDT, CDR2 YNNKEL, per germline (reference sequence). CDR3 coding DNA: TGTGCCAGCAGCCAAGAGGGAGGCAATCAGCCCCAGCATTTT. It encodes CASSQEGGNQPQHF.

The J gene is TRBJ1-2, the V gene TRBV2, with 12 bases lining up with TRBD1. The junction had 6 bases not matched to a gene; V was cut back by 5 bases and J by 8 bases. Looked up from germline, CDR1 is SNHLY and CDR2 is FYNNEI. The CDR3 extends over 14 amino acids. DNA for the CDR3: TGTGCCAGCAGTCCGGGACAGGGGGCGTGGGGCTACACCTTC. Translating it yields CASSPGQGAWGYTF.